This TCR beta chain was captured by sequencing in a study of Graves' ophthalmopathy and Graves' hyperthyroidism. Study context: Peripheral blood sampling preceded any treatment and occurred at initial diagnosis.

Researchers took RNA transcripts and amplified TCR beta CDR3 regions from them. An opening RT-PCR round employed HTBI primers and preceded a second-round multiplex PCR. TCRdb processed the multiplex PCR reads anew with MiXCR; each CDR3 protein has one entry. The table lists 740,000 or so distinct CDR3 sequences, about 44% of them singletons. Trimming cost V 4 bases and J 4 bases, with 10 bases left between them. CDR1 is SNHLY and CDR2 is FYNNEI in the germline V gene. This CDR3 has 14 residues. This clonotype was counted at least ten times. The sequencing sample was made of peripheral blood. This receptor was obtained from an adult man with Graves' ophthalmopathy. The chain is built from TRBV2 and TRBJ1-4, with TRBD1 as a possible D gene (5 bases). The CDR3 nucleotides read TGTGCCAGCAGTGTTGGGGGGAATAATGAAAAACTGTTTTTT. Translation: CASSVGGNNEKLFF.